This T cell receptor beta chain was captured by sequencing in a study of cytomegalovirus exposure and HLA in healthy donors. Study at large: An earlier analysis found 110 million or so unique TCR beta sequences from approximately 200 million T cells.

The germline V and J ends were trimmed by 4 bases and 12 bases, with 16 bases remaining between them. Germline CDR1 reads SGHVS; CDR2 reads FNYEAQ. The CDR3 has 13 amino acids. The table lists this clone with a few counts. Primers for the PCR totalled 60 Vbeta and 13 Jbeta. The protocol was immunoSEQ multiplex PCR, while the TCRdb copy is restricted to in-frame clones and leaves out a portion. Altogether about 120,000 clones are present, approximately 8.6% being singletons, with the ten largest covering 5.5% to 7.5%. This sequence joins TRBV7-6 and TRBJ2-1; maybe TRBD1 (6 bases). The sequence was obtained from a woman aged 40 to 50 in good health and CMV-seropositive. The sample consisted of PBMCs. The CDR3 DNA reads TGTGCCAGCAGCTCTTCAGGGGTCTCCGGGCAGTTCTTC. It translates to CASSSSGVSGQFF.